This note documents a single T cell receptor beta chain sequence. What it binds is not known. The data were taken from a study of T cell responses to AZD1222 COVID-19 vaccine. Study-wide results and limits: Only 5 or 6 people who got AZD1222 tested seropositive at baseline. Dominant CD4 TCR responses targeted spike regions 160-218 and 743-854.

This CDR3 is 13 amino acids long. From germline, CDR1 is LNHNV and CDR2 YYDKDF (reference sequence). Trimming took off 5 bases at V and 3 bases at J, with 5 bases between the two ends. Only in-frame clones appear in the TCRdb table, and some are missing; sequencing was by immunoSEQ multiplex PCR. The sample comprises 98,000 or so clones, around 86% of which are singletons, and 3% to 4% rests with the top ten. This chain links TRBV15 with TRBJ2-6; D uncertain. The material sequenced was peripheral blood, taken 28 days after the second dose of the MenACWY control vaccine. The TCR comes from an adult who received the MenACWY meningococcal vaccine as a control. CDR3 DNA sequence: TGTGCCACCAGCCTATATGGGGCCAACGTCCTGACTTTC. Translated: CATSLYGANVLTF.